Sequencing of this T cell receptor beta chain was carried out in a study of human T cells and chemical hapten exposure. V lost 5 bases to trimming and J lost 8 bases, with 12 bases between them. The germline V gene encodes CDR1 SGHTA and CDR2 FQGNSA. CDR3 length equals 12 residues. Time point described: patch test 2, 6 weeks after DPC sensitization. The treatment is: therapeutic diphenylcyclopropenone sensitization with weekly scalp DPC. This clonotype was detected many times. One entry per CDR3 protein results from TCRdb running MiXCR on the RACE reads. The sample consists of 75,000 to 100,000 distinct CDR3 sequences, about 9% of them appearing once.

The chain links TRBV7-2 to TRBJ1-2; tentatively, D is TRBD1 (5 bases). This TCR was recovered from a woman between 35 and 50 years old with alopecia areata. Some clones in this sample may be carry-over from other donors' samples. This material consisted of whole blood, taken in connection with sensitization to the hapten diphenylcyclopropenone (DPC). The DNA of the CDR3 is TGTGCCAGCAGCGTGGGACCCCTCGGCTACACCTTC. Encoded protein: CASSVGPLGYTF.